Shown below are 15 T cell receptor beta chains from a single sample sequenced in a study of OX40 agonist ivuxolimab in advanced cancers. Assay used: immunoSEQ multiplex PCR; TCRdb lists only in-frame clones, some missing. The data hold about 82,000 clones, with less than 90% observed a single time. The source was CD4+ or CD8+ T cells sorted from blood, collected in a trial of the OX40 agonist ivuxolimab. These receptors were taken from an adult with an advanced solid tumor such as melanoma, head and neck, liver or kidney cancer.

This clone was counted once. The chain couples TRBV6-5 to TRBJ1-1, with D possibly matching TRBD1 (5 bases). The germline V gene encodes CDR1 MNHEY and CDR2 SVGAGI. The CDR3 loop spans 15 amino acids. V was cut by 3 bases and J by 6 bases, with 17 bases left in between. CDR3 DNA: TGTGCCAGCAGTTATAGTTTTGAGGGGAGGTCTGAAGCTTTCTTT. Its translation: CASSYSFEGRSEAFF.

The V and J genes are TRBV7-2 and TRBJ2-5, with 8 positions matching TRBD1. This CDR3 contains 15 residues. The germline V gene encodes CDR1 SGHTA and CDR2 FQGNSA. Losses at the gene ends were 0 bases for V and 4 bases for J; bases not matched to a gene: 4. CDR3 DNA: TGTGCCAGCAGCTTAGCCAGGGGGCAGATAGAGACCCAGTACTTC. Translated: CASSLARGQIETQYF.

The chain links TRBV30 to TRBJ2-5; 10 bases fit TRBD2. This CDR3 contains 18 residues. The V and J ends lost 0 bases and 0 bases, in that order; junction bases with no gene match: 10. CDR1 is GTSNPN and CDR2 is SVGIG in the germline V gene (reference sequence). CDR3 DNA sequence: TGTGCCTGGAGTGTATGGTATAGCGGGGGGACAAACCAAGAGACCCAGTACTTC. Its translation is CAWSVWYSGGTNQETQYF.

The V call is TRBV6-6, the J call TRBJ2-7; TRBD1 agrees at 8 bases. This CDR3 comprises 16 residues. V shed 4 bases and J 5 bases; nucleotides not matched to a gene: 13. The germline gives CDR1 MNHNY, CDR2 SVGAGI (reference sequence). Written as DNA, the CDR3 is TGTGCCAGCAGTTTGGGGCCGTGGACAGGGCGTAACGAGCAGTACTTC. Protein: CASSLGPWTGRNEQYF.

The V gene is TRBV5-1, the J gene TRBJ2-7; 7 bases agree with TRBD2. The CDR3 length is 18 residues. The V gene's germline CDR1 is SGHRS and CDR2 YFSETQ. With V trimmed by 3 bases and J by 0 bases, 15 bases remained unmatched. As DNA, the CDR3 is TGCGCCAGCAGCTCCCCTGCGTCTCTCGGGGGGACCTCCTACGAGCAGTACTTC. It encodes CASSSPASLGGTSYEQYF.

The chain uses TRBV6-6 and TRBJ2-1; 9 nucleotides match TRBD1. This CDR3 has 15 residues. Looked up from germline, CDR1 is MNHNY and CDR2 is SVGAGI (reference sequence). Losses at the gene ends were 2 bases for V and 5 bases for J; bases not matched to a gene: 4. CDR3 DNA sequence: TGTGCCAGCAGTTACGAGGGACAGGGTAACAATGAGCAGTTCTTC. Its protein product is CASSYEGQGNNEQFF.

The chain has TRBV7-2 and TRBJ1-1, with D unclear. CDR3 length: 14 amino acids. Germline V gene lookup returns CDR1 SGHTA and CDR2 FQGNSA. Trimming took off 2 bases at V and 0 bases at J, with 7 bases between the two ends. The CDR3 nucleotides are TGTGCCAGCAGCTTACCCCACCTGAACACTGAAGCTTTCTTT. Translation gives CASSLPHLNTEAFF.

J is TRBJ2-5 and V is TRBV7-9; 8 bases match TRBD2. The CDR3 has 16 amino acids. The V gene end was trimmed by 5 bases and the J gene end by 3 bases; junction bases not matched to a gene: 11. Germline V gene sequence: CDR1 SEHNR, CDR2 FQNEAQ (reference sequence). This CDR3 reads CASSRPGAGGKETQYF. The CDR3 DNA reads TGTGCCAGCAGCCGGCCGGGTGCGGGGGGAAAAGAGACCCAGTACTTC.

The J gene is TRBJ2-5, the V gene TRBV11-2, with a tentative D call TRBD1 (8 bases). The CDR3 sequence is 17 residues long. Trimming pared 5 bases from V and 5 bases from J, leaving 24 bases between. CDR1 and CDR2 (germline): SGHAT, FQNNGV. The CDR3 here is CASSLRTGRGSRETQYF. As DNA, the CDR3 is TGTGCCAGCAGCCTCCGGACAGGGAGGGGATCCCGTGAGACCCAGTACTTC.

The rearrangement joins TRBV7-8 to TRBJ2-3; possible D gene TRBD1, 6 bases. V lost 5 bases, J lost 7 bases, and 22 bases lay in between. The germline CDR1 and CDR2 sequences are SGHVS and FQNEAQ. The CDR3 has 16 amino acids. This chain's CDR3 is CASSGFGQTVGNTQYF. The CDR3 DNA sequence: TGTGCCAGCAGCGGTTTCGGACAGACTGTGGGGAATACGCAGTATTTT.

This rearrangement joins TRBV7-2 to TRBJ1-5; D unclear. V was shortened by 3 bases and J by 2 bases, with 11 bases between the two germline ends. The CDR3 runs to 15 residues. CDR1 is SGHTA and CDR2 is FQGNSA in the germline V gene. The CDR3 reads CASSLVGPGNQPQHF. Written as DNA, the CDR3 is TGTGCCAGCAGCTTGGTAGGGCCTGGCAATCAGCCCCAGCATTTT.

The V call is TRBV19, the J call TRBJ2-7; TRBD1 might be the D (6 bases). Germline V gene data show CDR1 as LNHDA and CDR2 as SQIVND (reference sequence). The CDR3 covers 14 residues. V lost 3 bases and J 4 bases, leaving 13 bases between the germline ends. Here the CDR3 reads CASSIRDTLYEQYF. CDR3 nucleotides: TGTGCCAGTAGTATTCGGGACACCTTATACGAGCAGTACTTC. The full variable domain, in which reference TRBV19 and TRBJ2-7 provide the parts outside the CDR3, is DGGITQSPKYLFRKEGQNVTLSCEQNLNHDAMYWYRQDPGQGLRLIYYSQIVNDFQKGDIAEGYSVSREKKESFPLTVTSAQKNPTAFYLCASSIRDTLYEQYFGPGTRLTVT.

This clone was seen just once. The chain combines TRBV19 with TRBJ2-1; a possible D gene is TRBD2 (5 bases). CDR1 and CDR2 from the germline V gene are LNHDA and SQIVND (reference sequence). This CDR3 comprises 11 residues. Trimming removed 11 bases at V and 3 bases at J, with 8 bases between. The CDR3 DNA is TGTGCCTGTGGACTCTACAATGAGCAGTTCTTC. It specifies CACGLYNEQFF.

CDR3 DNA: TGTGCCAGCAGCGTTCAATCCGATACGCAGTATTTT. Its translation is CASSVQSDTQYF. V is TRBV9 and J is TRBJ2-3; D not resolved. V was pared by 2 bases and J by 6 bases, with 7 bases between. The germline V gene encodes CDR1 SGDLS and CDR2 YYNGEE. This CDR3 is built from 12 residues. Looking up the rest from reference TRBV9 and TRBJ2-3 gives the full variable domain: DSGVTQTPKHLITATGQRVTLRCSPRSGDLSVYWYQQSLDQGLQFLIQYYNGEERAKGNILERFSAQQFPDLHSELNLSSLELGDSALYFCASSVQSDTQYFGPGTRLTVL.

V gene TRBV7-9 combines with J gene TRBJ1-4; 9 bases align to TRBD1. The V and J ends lost 5 bases and 5 bases, in that order; junction bases with no gene match: 3. The CDR3 sequence is 14 residues long. CDR1 is SEHNR and CDR2 is FQNEAQ in the germline V gene (reference sequence). The CDR3 coding sequence is TGTGCCAGCAGCACCGGGACAGGGAATGAAAAACTGTTTTTT. This sequence encodes CASSTGTGNEKLFF.